This T cell receptor beta chain was retrieved from a study of cytomegalovirus exposure and HLA in healthy donors. Study-wide results and limits: TCR sequences were mostly rare, though some public TCRs occurred in many donors. Some V segments, TRBV6-2 and TRBV6-3 among them, were indistinguishable and were therefore excluded. Analysis was performed later, and it showed HLA-associated TCR beta chains to be more clonally expanded than equally common others.

The donors were healthy bone marrow donors. This CDR3 comprises 14 residues. Trimming stripped 6 bases from V and 1 base from J, with 12 bases between. Germline-derived CDR1 and CDR2 are ENHRY and SYGVKD. The PCR made use of 60 Vbeta and 13 Jbeta primers. Produced via immunoSEQ multiplex PCR; TCRdb's table is partial and in-frame only. The sample has 200,000 to 250,000 clones, about 70% seen once. In regard to this clone: What it binds is not known.

What was sequenced was PBMCs. The J gene is TRBJ1-1, the V gene TRBV10-3; tentative D call: TRBD1 (6 bases). This clonotype was sampled from a middle-aged man in good health and CMV-seropositive. The CDR3 region is CAISRGGWNTEAFF. CDR3 nucleotide sequence: TGTGCCATCAGCAGGGGTGGCTGGAACACTGAAGCTTTCTTT.